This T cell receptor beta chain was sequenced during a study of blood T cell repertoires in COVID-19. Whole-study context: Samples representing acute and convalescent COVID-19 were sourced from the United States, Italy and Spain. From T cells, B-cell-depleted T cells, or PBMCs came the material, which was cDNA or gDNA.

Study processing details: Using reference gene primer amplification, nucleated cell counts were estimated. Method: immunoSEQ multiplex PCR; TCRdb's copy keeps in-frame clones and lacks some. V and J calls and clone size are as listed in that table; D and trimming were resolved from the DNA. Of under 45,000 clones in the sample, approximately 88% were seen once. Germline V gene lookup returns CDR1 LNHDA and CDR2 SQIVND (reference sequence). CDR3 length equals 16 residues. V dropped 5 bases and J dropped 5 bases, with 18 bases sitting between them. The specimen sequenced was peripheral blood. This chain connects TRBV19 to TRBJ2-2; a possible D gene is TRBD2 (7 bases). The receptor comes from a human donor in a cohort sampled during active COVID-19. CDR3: CASSSAGRGPTGELFF. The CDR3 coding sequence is TGTGCCAGTAGTTCCGCAGGGCGGGGGCCAACCGGGGAGCTGTTTTTT.